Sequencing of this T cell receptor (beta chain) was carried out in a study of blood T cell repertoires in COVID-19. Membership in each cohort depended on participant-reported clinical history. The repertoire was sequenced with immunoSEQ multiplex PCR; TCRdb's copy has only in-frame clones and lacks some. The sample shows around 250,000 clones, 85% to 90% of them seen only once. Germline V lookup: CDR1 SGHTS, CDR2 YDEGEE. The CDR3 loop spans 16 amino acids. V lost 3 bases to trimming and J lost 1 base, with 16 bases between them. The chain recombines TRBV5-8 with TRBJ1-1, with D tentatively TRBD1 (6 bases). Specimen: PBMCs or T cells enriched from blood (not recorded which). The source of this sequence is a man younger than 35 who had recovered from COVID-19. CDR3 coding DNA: TGTGCCAGCAGCTGGGTGTCGGGACACTCGAACACTGAAGCTTTCTTT. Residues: CASSWVSGHSNTEAFF.